This T cell receptor beta chain was recovered during a study of neoadjuvant anti-PD-1 for oral cavity cancer listed by TCRdb under 2021. A note on the overall study: Patients mostly received three to four biweekly doses of nivolumab at 3 mg/kg before curative-intent surgical resection. Patients who did not progress were given a fourth nivolumab dose at about day 43 and had definitive surgical resection on days 50-56. Responders were defined as patients with complete response, partial response or stable disease by RECIST 1.1; non-responders were defined as patients with progression. There were 12 patients in the parent correlative cohort, and the response rate was about 36%. General findings and caveats noted by the study authors: Higher pretreatment blood Treg/Th17 ratios correlated with higher pretreatment blood TCRbeta clonality and lower post-treatment tumor TCRbeta clonality. Only a few patients per response group were included in the TCR analyses, and the authors called for validation in larger cohorts. After neoadjuvant nivolumab, significantly higher T cell clonality (Gini index) was found within PBMCs in non-responders than in responders.

PBMC libraries used mostly 450 to 500 ng of input genomic DNA for deep sequencing, with six replicates per sample. Following the manufacturer's instructions, the team built TCRbeta libraries using the immunoSEQ hsTCRbeta kit. The finished libraries were brought together in one pool at 2.5 to 3 nM, which was then read using an Illumina NovaSeq 6000 S4 flow cell. On the study's bioinformatics: The immunoSEQ Analyzer handled quality control and preprocessing of the raw data. The analysis was limited to productive rearrangements, and each clonotype was defined by a unique CDR3 amino acid sequence. Repertoire clonality was estimated as the Gini-Simpson index, which was computed with the R package tcR. Student's t test was used to compare Gini indices, while Pearson correlation assessed associations with tumor size change. TCRdb stores this immuneACCESS table with in-frame sequences only. Part of the clones is absent; in the studies checked, under half of the shortfall reflects unresolved V genes, and no reason is known for the rest. That table gives V, J and clone size, and the DNA gave D and trimming. The sample yields more than 50,000 clones; approximately 80% were counted once. 2.5% to 3% of the sample is taken by the ten largest.

The time point tag for this specimen amounts to: before neoadjuvant nivolumab. Patients had been newly diagnosed with stage II-IVA oral cavity squamous cell carcinoma, and no prior systemic or radiation treatment had been given to the patients. The cohort was made up of patients with locally advanced, HPV-negative oral cavity squamous cell carcinoma. Peripheral blood mononuclear cells were analyzed directly, without maintenance or expansion in culture. The samples were drawn from a longitudinal correlative study tied to a single-arm phase II trial testing neoadjuvant nivolumab in oral cavity squamous cell carcinoma. Subject-matched pre- and post-treatment PBMCs and tumors from three responders and three non-responders underwent genomic DNA-based TCRbeta sequencing. Peripheral blood mononuclear cells were drawn once before nivolumab treatment and a second time after treatment, when surgery took place. Genomic DNA was isolated from PBMCs using the Maxwell RSC DNA from Cells kit.

The germline V gene (reference sequence) gives CDR1 as LNHNV and CDR2 as YYDKDF. The CDR3 starts with the cysteine, ends with the phenylalanine, and has 13 residues. Only CDR3 DNA is held: 39 bases, read in frame from base 1. This clone is considered medium-sized (0.01 to 0.1%). There is no known antigen for this receptor. One end of the junction fails to match germline, which may point to a read error. The sequenced sample was PBMCs, obtained before nivolumab (anti-PD-1) treatment. The sequence was obtained from a person between 35 and 79 years old with oral cavity squamous cell carcinoma. The V and J genes are TRBV15 and TRBJ2-7, with 7 junctional bases fitting TRBD1. The DNA reads TGTGCCACCAGCCGAGAAACCCGGGACAGTCCCCTGTTC. Translated, this gives CATSRETRDSPLF.